A selection of T cell receptor beta chains follows, all from one sample in a study of shared clonotypes between healthy human individuals. Data came from immunoSEQ multiplex PCR; TCRdb stores just in-frame clones and leaves some out. The sample has about 2,100,000 clones, 93% seen once. The specimen was naive CD8+ T cells from PBMCs. These receptors originate from a man aged 18 to 29 in good health. Some clones in this sample may be carry-over from other donors' samples. The conserved cysteine and the conserved F or W are not part of the CDR3 here.

j_call: TRBJ1-2; v_call: TRBV19; cdr3_aa: ASSFSDSRLFYGYT
j_call: TRBJ2-7; v_call: TRBV7-2; cdr3_aa: ASSLNHGAEDYEQY
j_call: TRBJ2-1; v_call: TRBV7-2; cdr3_aa: ASSQMSNEQF
j_call: TRBJ1-1; v_call: TRBV6-5; cdr3_aa: ASSYSRGVGTEAF
j_call: TRBJ2-7; v_call: TRBV11-2; cdr3_aa: ASSSSVREQY
j_call: TRBJ2-1; v_call: TRBV27; cdr3_aa: ASSFNRVHEQF
j_call: -; v_call: TRBV12-5; cdr3_aa: ASGLGVYEQY
j_call: TRBJ2-7; v_call: TRBV19; cdr3_aa: ASSIFIAYEQY
j_call: TRBJ2-7; v_call: TRBV7-9; cdr3_aa: ASSSRSSGYEQY
j_call: TRBJ2-1; v_call: TRBV7-9; cdr3_aa: ASNDRTGDRNEQF
j_call: TRBJ1-5; v_call: TRBV18; cdr3_aa: ASSLGTLNQPQH
j_call: TRBJ2-1; v_call: TRBV6-5; cdr3_aa: ASSYSLGLEQF
j_call: TRBJ2-3; v_call: TRBV7-3; cdr3_aa: ASSFSGSTDTQY
j_call: TRBJ2-3; v_call: TRBV7-9; cdr3_aa: ASSLRQGWDTQY
j_call: TRBJ2-2; v_call: TRBV14; cdr3_aa: ASSQRTSGDTGELF
j_call: TRBJ2-2; v_call: TRBV27; cdr3_aa: ASSFSGGTGELF
j_call: TRBJ2-7; v_call: TRBV2; cdr3_aa: ASSGAPGEVASANSYEQY
j_call: TRBJ2-3; v_call: TRBV7-6; cdr3_aa: ASSLLASGSRLTLDTQY
j_call: TRBJ2-1; v_call: TRBV7-8; cdr3_aa: ASSSSTAGVNEQF
j_call: TRBJ2-2; v_call: TRBV10-3; cdr3_aa: AISEIASGRARTGELF
j_call: TRBJ1-2; v_call: TRBV5-1; cdr3_aa: ASSSPGQGEYGYT
j_call: TRBJ2-5; v_call: TRBV11-3; cdr3_aa: ASSSRDSNQETQY
j_call: TRBJ2-6; v_call: TRBV4-2; cdr3_aa: ASSQVGGLEANVLT
j_call: TRBJ1-4; v_call: TRBV7-9; cdr3_aa: ASSYQEVGLGEKLF
j_call: TRBJ2-7; v_call: TRBV13; cdr3_aa: ASSSGLPSYEQY
j_call: TRBJ2-7; v_call: TRBV19; cdr3_aa: ASSPGVTGVIYEQY
j_call: TRBJ2-1; v_call: TRBV9; cdr3_aa: ASSVEGRGGDDEQF
j_call: TRBJ2-7; v_call: TRBV11-2; cdr3_aa: ASSPNRLWEQY
j_call: TRBJ2-7; v_call: TRBV7-8; cdr3_aa: ASSLFKVVAPNGASYEQY
j_call: TRBJ1-2; v_call: TRBV28; cdr3_aa: ASSHRRGLYGYT